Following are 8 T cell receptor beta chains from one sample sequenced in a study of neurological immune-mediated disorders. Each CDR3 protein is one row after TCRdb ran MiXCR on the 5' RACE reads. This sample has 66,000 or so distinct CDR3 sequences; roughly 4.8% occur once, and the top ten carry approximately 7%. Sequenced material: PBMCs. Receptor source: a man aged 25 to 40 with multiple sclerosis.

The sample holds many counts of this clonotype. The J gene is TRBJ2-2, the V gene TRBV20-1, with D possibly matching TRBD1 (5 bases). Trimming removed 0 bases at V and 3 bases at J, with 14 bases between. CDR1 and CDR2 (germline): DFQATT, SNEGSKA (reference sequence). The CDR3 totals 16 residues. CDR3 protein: CSARDHRQGYTGELFF. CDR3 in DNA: TGCAGTGCTAGAGATCATAGGCAGGGTTACACCGGGGAGCTGTTTTTT.

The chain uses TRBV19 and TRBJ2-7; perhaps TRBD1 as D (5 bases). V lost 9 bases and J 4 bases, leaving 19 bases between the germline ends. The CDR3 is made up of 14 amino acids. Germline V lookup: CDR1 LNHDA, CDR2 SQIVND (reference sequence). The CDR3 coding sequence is TGTGCCAGCGATCAAGGGGCGCCAGGGTACGAGCAGTACTTC. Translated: CASDQGAPGYEQYF.

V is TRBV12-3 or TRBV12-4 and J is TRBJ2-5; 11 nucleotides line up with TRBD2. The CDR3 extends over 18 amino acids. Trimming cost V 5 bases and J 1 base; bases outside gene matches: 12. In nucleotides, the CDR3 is TGTGCCAGCAGTCCCGTTCCTAGTACTAGCGGGAGCCAAGAGACCCAGTACTTC. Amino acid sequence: CASSPVPSTSGSQETQYF.

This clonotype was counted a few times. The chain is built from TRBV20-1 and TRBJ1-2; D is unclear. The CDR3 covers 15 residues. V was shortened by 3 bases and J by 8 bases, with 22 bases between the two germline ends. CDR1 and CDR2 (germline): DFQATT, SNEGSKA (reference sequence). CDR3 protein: CSASSPGQRLTGYTF. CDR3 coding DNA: TGCAGTGCTAGCTCACCGGGCCAGCGGTTAACCGGCTACACCTTC.

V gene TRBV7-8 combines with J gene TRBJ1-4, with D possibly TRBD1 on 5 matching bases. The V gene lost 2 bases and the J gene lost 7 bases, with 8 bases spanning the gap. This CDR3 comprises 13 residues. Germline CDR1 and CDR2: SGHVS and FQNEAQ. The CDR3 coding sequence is TGTGCCAGCAGCTTACCAGGGAGTGAAAAACTGTTTTTT. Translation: CASSLPGSEKLFF.

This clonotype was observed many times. The CDR3 protein is CSVDNPGGHEAFF. CDR3 coding DNA: TGCAGCGTTGATAACCCAGGGGGCCATGAAGCTTTCTTT. The J gene is TRBJ1-1, the V gene TRBV29-1; 8 bases fit TRBD1. The CDR3 totals 13 residues. V shed 3 bases and J 7 bases; nucleotides not matched to a gene: 7. Looked up from germline, CDR1 is SQVTM and CDR2 is ANQGSEA.

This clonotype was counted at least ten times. The CDR3 DNA reads as TGTGCCAGCAGCTTAGAGCAGGGGATGAACACTGAAGCTTTCTTT. Protein: CASSLEQGMNTEAFF. The genes are TRBV7-6 and TRBJ1-1, with D perhaps matching TRBD1 (6 bases). Trimming cost V 1 base and J 0 bases, with 9 bases left between them. CDR1 is SGHVS, CDR2 FNYEAQ, per germline. The CDR3 consists of 15 residues.

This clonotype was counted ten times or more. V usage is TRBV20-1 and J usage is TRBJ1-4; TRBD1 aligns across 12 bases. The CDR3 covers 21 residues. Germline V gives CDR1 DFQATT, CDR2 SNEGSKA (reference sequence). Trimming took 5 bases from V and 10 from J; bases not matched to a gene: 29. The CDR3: CSALCERTLGTGGAEVGKLFF. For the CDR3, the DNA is TGCAGTGCTCTGTGTGAGCGGACGCTGGGGACAGGGGGCGCGGAGGTCGGAAAACTGTTTTTT.